This TCR beta chain was profiled in a study of blood T cells in healthy people across ages. This clonotype was counted once. Each donor gave roughly 9.2 milliliters of peripheral blood. The authors ran a second PCR of 7 to 11 cycles using a sample-barcoded 5' primer and a J-beta primer mix. No fewer than 3 million CDR3-containing paired-end reads came from each sample. TCRdb called the 5' RACE reads again in MiXCR, with one record for every CDR3 protein. The data contain about a million distinct CDR3 sequences, about two fifths of them singletons. V lost 1 base, J lost 12 bases, and 7 bases stayed unmatched. This CDR3 region has 13 residues. Germline CDR1 is SGHTA and CDR2 is FQGNSA.

The chain couples TRBV7-2 to TRBJ1-2; 8 bases fit TRBD1. This receptor was taken from a man between 18 and 35 years old in good health. What was sequenced was blood. CDR3 coding DNA: TGTGCCAGCAGCTTAGGCTACGGACAGGGAAACACCTTC. Protein: CASSLGYGQGNTF.